The 30 T cell receptor beta chains below all came from one sample that was sequenced in a study of cytomegalovirus exposure and HLA in healthy donors. Sequencing used immunoSEQ multiplex PCR; TCRdb keeps in-frame clones, though not all of them. The repertoire holds around 190,000 clones, about 81% seen once, with around 1.2% in the top ten. The sample taken for sequencing was PBMCs. All receptors derive from a woman aged 25 to 39 in good health and CMV-seronegative.

The gene calls are TRBV11-2 and TRBJ2-2; 8 bases fit TRBD2. Unmatched junction bases numbered 6, after V lost 7 bases and J lost 5 bases. CDR1 and CDR2 (germline): SGHAT, FQNNGV. CDR3 size: 14 residues. The CDR3 DNA follows: TGTGCCAGCATCGGCGGGGGGCAAACCGGGGAGCTGTTTTTT. It is translated as CASIGGGQTGELFF.

This sequence joins TRBV14 and TRBJ2-1; no clear D gene. Germline lookup yields CDR1 SGHDN and CDR2 FVKESK. The CDR3 has 17 amino acids. V was pared by 2 bases and J by 2 bases, with 16 bases between. CDR3 region: CASSQLLGSSPYNEQFF. The CDR3 DNA reads TGTGCCAGCAGCCAATTACTCGGGTCCTCCCCCTACAATGAGCAGTTCTTC. The whole variable domain, remainder taken from reference TRBV14 and TRBJ2-1, is EAGVTQFPSHSVIEKGQTVTLRCDPISGHDNLYWYRRVMGKEIKFLLHFVKESKQDESGMPNNRFLAERTGGTYSTLKVQPAELEDSGVYFCASSQLLGSSPYNEQFFGPGTRLTVL.

This rearrangement joins TRBV6-1 to TRBJ1-4; no clear D. In germline, CDR1 is MNHNS, CDR2 SASEGT. There are 15 residues in the CDR3. The V and J ends lost 7 bases and 8 bases respectively, with 20 bases between them. The CDR3 DNA follows: TGTGCCAGCACCGGGGTGGGCGCGGGAAGAGAAAAACTGTTTTTT. Translating gives CASTGVGAGREKLFF.

This clone has more than one count but fewer than ten. The chain employs TRBV6-1 and TRBJ2-7, with D tentatively TRBD1 (5 bases). This CDR3 is 11 amino acids long. Between the trimmed V and J ends, which lost 10 bases and 6 bases, there was a span of 13 bases. In germline, CDR1 is MNHNS, CDR2 SASEGT. CDR3 bases: TGTGCCACCTTCCTGGGGCTCGAGCAGTACTTC. Its protein product is CATFLGLEQYF.

The V and J genes are TRBV5-1 and TRBJ2-7, with 8 bases matching TRBD2. The CDR3 runs 13 residues. V lost 3 bases, J lost 5 bases, and 4 bases stayed unmatched. Germline V gives CDR1 SGHRS, CDR2 YFSETQ. The CDR3 DNA sequence: TGCGCCAGCAGCTCGCGGGGGGCCGACGAGCAGTACTTC. Translated: CASSSRGADEQYF.

The rearrangement joins TRBV7-3 to TRBJ1-5; 7 positions agree with TRBD1. The length of the CDR3 is 13 residues. In germline, CDR1 is SGHTA, CDR2 FQGTGA. J lost 6 bases, V lost 6 bases, and 5 bases had no gene match. The CDR3 protein is CASSDRAGQPQHF. DNA for the CDR3: TGTGCCAGCAGTGACAGGGCTGGTCAGCCCCAGCATTTT. Looking up the rest from reference TRBV7-3 and TRBJ1-5 gives the full variable domain: GAGVSQTPSNKVTEKGKYVELRCDPISGHTALYWYRQSLGQGPEFLIYFQGTGAADDSGLPNDRFFAVRPEGSVSTLKIQRTERGDSAVYLCASSDRAGQPQHFGDGTRLSIL.

The chain uses TRBV28 and TRBJ1-6; unclear D gene. Deletions cut 1 base from V and 7 bases from J, with 8 bases between. CDR3 length: 14 amino acids. CDR1 and CDR2 (germline): MDHEN, SYDVKM. In DNA form, the CDR3 reads TGTGCCAGCAGTTTATCCCCCGGGAATTCACCCCTCCACTTT. This sequence encodes CASSLSPGNSPLHF.

The V and J genes are TRBV19 and TRBJ2-2, with 8 bases matching TRBD2. This CDR3 spans 15 amino acids. V shed 3 bases and J 6 bases; nucleotides not matched to a gene: 6. The V gene's germline CDR1 is LNHDA and CDR2 SQIVND (reference sequence). The DNA of the CDR3 is TGTGCCAGTAGTATCGGCGGGAGGAGCGCCGGGGAGCTGTTTTTT. Protein sequence: CASSIGGRSAGELFF.

This clone was observed once. CDR3: CASSDGQIYSNQPQHF. The CDR3 DNA is TGTGCCAGCAGTGACGGACAGATCTATAGCAATCAGCCCCAGCATTTT. J is TRBJ1-5 and V is TRBV6-1, with D possibly TRBD1 on 6 matching bases. The CDR3 is made up of 16 amino acids. Trimming stripped 3 bases from V and 0 bases from J, with 12 bases between. CDR1 is MNHNS and CDR2 is SASEGT in the germline V gene.

The chain links TRBV30 to TRBJ1-2, with D possibly being TRBD1 (6 bases). Trimming removed 1 base from V and 2 bases from J, with 11 bases in between. This CDR3 is built from 14 residues. Germline V gene sequence: CDR1 GTSNPN, CDR2 SVGIG (reference sequence). DNA of the CDR3: TGTGCCTGGAGTGCACACAGGGCAAACTATGGCTACACCTTC. It encodes CAWSAHRANYGYTF.

CDR3 in DNA: TGTGCCAGCAGTTACCCGGGTCAGCCCCAGCATTTT. Amino acid sequence: CASSYPGQPQHF. J is TRBJ1-5 and V is TRBV6-9; D uncertain. CDR1 is MNHGY, CDR2 SVAAGI, per germline. The CDR3 contains 12 residues. V dropped 3 bases and J dropped 6 bases, with 6 bases sitting between them.

The rearrangement joins TRBV11-3 to TRBJ2-6; the D is unclear. The CDR3 consists of 17 residues. V was shortened by 1 base and J by 0 bases, with 10 bases between the two germline ends. Germline loops: CDR1 SGHNT, CDR2 YENEEA. The CDR3 region has the DNA TGTGCCAGCAGCTTAGGGTTCGGTGGCTCTGGGGCCAACGTCCTGACTTTC. Its protein is CASSLGFGGSGANVLTF.

The CDR3 coding sequence is TGTGCCAGCAGCGTAGCGGGGACTAGCGGGGGGTACCAAGAGACCCAGTACTTC. Its translation: CASSVAGTSGGYQETQYF. The chain is built from TRBV9 and TRBJ2-5; the match to TRBD2 covers 15 bases. The junction had 3 bases not matched to a gene; V was cut back by 0 bases and J by 0 bases. Germline-derived CDR1 and CDR2 are SGDLS and YYNGEE. The CDR3 extends over 18 amino acids.

The chain employs TRBV9 and TRBJ1-6, with D uncertain. Trimming cost V 3 bases and J 7 bases, with 8 bases left between them. Germline loops: CDR1 SGDLS, CDR2 YYNGEE. The CDR3 consists of 13 residues. DNA of the CDR3: TGTGCCAGCAGCGGAGCGGAGAATTCACCCCTCCACTTT. Translation: CASSGAENSPLHF. The full variable domain, in which reference TRBV9 and TRBJ1-6 provide the parts outside the CDR3, is DSGVTQTPKHLITATGQRVTLRCSPRSGDLSVYWYQQSLDQGLQFLIQYYNGEERAKGNILERFSAQQFPDLHSELNLSSLELGDSALYFCASSGAENSPLHFGNGTRLTVT.

The V and J genes are TRBV4-1 and TRBJ2-2; 10 bases line up with TRBD2. Germline-derived CDR1 and CDR2 are MGHRA and YSYEKL. The CDR3 spans 15 residues. V lost 5 bases and J lost 4; bases outside the gene matches: 4. The DNA of the CDR3 is TGCGCCAGCAGCGGGGGACTAGCGAGCACCGGGGAGCTGTTTTTT. It specifies CASSGGLASTGELFF.

The CDR3 bases are TGTGCCAGCAGTTACTCAGGGCGGGAGGTTGGTGAGCAGTTCTTC. Its translation: CASSYSGREVGEQFF. This sequence joins TRBV6-6 and TRBJ2-1; 8 bases match TRBD2. Germline assignment: CDR1 MNHNY and CDR2 SVGAGI (reference sequence). J lost 9 bases, V lost 0 bases, and 7 bases had no gene match. CDR3 length: 15 residues.

The chain links TRBV5-4 to TRBJ2-7; 10 bases are a match to TRBD1. Germline V gene sequence: CDR1 SGHNT, CDR2 YYREEE (reference sequence). Trimming removed 5 bases from V and 1 base from J; junction bases left unmatched: 3. This CDR3 contains 14 residues. CDR3 in DNA: TGTGCCAGCAGTTGGGGACAGGGGTCCTACGAGCAGTACTTC. This sequence encodes CASSWGQGSYEQYF.

The gene calls are TRBV30 and TRBJ2-3, with 8 bases lining up with TRBD2. Germline values: CDR1 GTSNPN, CDR2 SVGIG (reference sequence). The CDR3 loop spans 14 amino acids. V shed 1 base, J shed 6 bases, and the junction held 6 bases outside the gene matches. The CDR3 sequence is CAWSGRGGYDTQYF. CDR3 sequence (DNA): TGTGCCTGGAGTGGACGCGGGGGGTACGATACGCAGTATTTT.

CDR3 DNA sequence: TGTGCCAGCAGCTTGGGAAAGGGCGGGGGGGCCACAGATACGCAGTATTTT. Encoded protein: CASSLGKGGGATDTQYF. The chain employs TRBV5-4 and TRBJ2-3; TRBD2 aligns across 9 bases. Germline values: CDR1 SGHNT, CDR2 YYREEE (reference sequence). The CDR3 contains 17 residues. V lost 0 bases and J lost 2; bases outside the gene matches: 7.

The chain employs TRBV2 and TRBJ1-1, with a weak D call TRBD1 (6 bases). The germline gives CDR1 SNHLY, CDR2 FYNNEI. V was trimmed by 3 bases and J by 4 bases, leaving 12 bases between them. The CDR3 length is 14 residues. The CDR3 DNA is TGTGCCAGCAGTGACCAGGGGAAGGGCACTGAAGCTTTCTTT. This sequence encodes CASSDQGKGTEAFF.

In this sample, this clone turned up a few times. The V gene is TRBV28, the J gene TRBJ2-7; 7 bases line up with TRBD1. This CDR3 has 14 residues. The V gene's germline CDR1 is MDHEN and CDR2 SYDVKM. The ends lost 5 bases at V and 1 base at J; junction bases unmatched: 5. The DNA of the CDR3 is TGTGCCAGCAGTAATAGGGACAGTTCCTACGAGCAGTACTTC. It yields the protein CASSNRDSSYEQYF.

The V gene is TRBV18, the J gene TRBJ2-1; 8 nucleotides match TRBD2. With V trimmed by 0 bases and J by 3 bases, 4 bases remained unmatched. Germline CDR1 reads KGHSH; CDR2 reads LQKENI. The CDR3 loop spans 16 amino acids. The CDR3 DNA reads TGTGCCAGCTCACCACCGTCCGGGAGGGTCTACAATGAGCAGTTCTTC. Translated: CASSPPSGRVYNEQFF.

Only a few counts were recorded for this clone. CDR3 loop: CASRSGPSGTQYF. The CDR3 DNA is TGTGCCAGCAGGTCGGGTCCTAGCGGGACCCAGTACTTC. The chain combines TRBV27 with TRBJ2-5, with TRBD2 matching over 7 bases. The J segment lost 7 bases and the V segment lost 6 bases, leaving 8 bases of the junction unmatched. The CDR3 covers 13 residues. CDR1 and CDR2 from the germline V gene are MNHEY and SMNVEV (reference sequence).

This clone occurred once. V gene TRBV4-1 combines with J gene TRBJ1-1; D is possibly TRBD1 (6 bases). The germline CDR1 and CDR2 sequences are MGHRA and YSYEKL. V lost 2 bases to trimming and J lost 2 bases, with 12 bases between them. The CDR3 sequence is 15 residues long. The CDR3 DNA reads as TGCGCCAGCAGCCAAACCCCAGGGGTCAACACTGAAGCTTTCTTT. The encoded protein is CASSQTPGVNTEAFF.

This chain uses TRBV30 with TRBJ1-4; no firm D call. Deletions cut 1 base from V and 8 bases from J, with 17 bases between. Germline V gives CDR1 GTSNPN, CDR2 SVGIG (reference sequence). This CDR3 comprises 15 residues. The DNA for the CDR3 is TGTGCCTGGAGTGCCCCGGTGATGCCGGGGGAAAAACTGTTTTTT. It is translated as CAWSAPVMPGEKLFF.

V usage is TRBV2 and J usage is TRBJ1-1; D gene uncertain. The V gene lost 3 bases and the J gene lost 5 bases, with 10 bases spanning the gap. The CDR3 sequence is 13 residues long. Germline loops: CDR1 SNHLY, CDR2 FYNNEI. The CDR3 DNA follows: TGTGCCAGCAGTGACAGTTTTTTAACTGAAGCTTTCTTT. The encoded protein is CASSDSFLTEAFF.

The CDR3, as DNA: TGTGCCAGCAGTGAGTCCCAGGTGATCACAGATACGCAGTATTTT. It yields the protein CASSESQVITDTQYF. V usage is TRBV6-4 and J usage is TRBJ2-3; D is unclear. CDR1 and CDR2 (germline): MRHNA, SNTAGT. The CDR3 is made up of 15 amino acids. V was clipped by 3 bases and J by 2 bases, with 12 bases between them.

The V and J genes are TRBV27 and TRBJ2-5, with 8 bases identical to TRBD2. With V trimmed by 5 bases and J by 4 bases, 6 bases remained unmatched. Germline CDR1 is MNHEY and CDR2 is SMNVEV (reference sequence). The CDR3 is 14 residues long. In DNA, the CDR3 is TGTGCCAGCAGTAAGGGTCTAGCGGGAGAGACCCAGTACTTC. Translating it yields CASSKGLAGETQYF.

In this sample, this clone turned up once. J is TRBJ1-1 and V is TRBV7-9, with a possible D match to TRBD1 (6 bases). Per germline, CDR1 SEHNR and CDR2 FQNEAQ (reference sequence). The CDR3 loop spans 14 amino acids. The V gene lost 3 bases and the J gene lost 4 bases, with 12 bases spanning the gap. The CDR3 bases are TGTGCCAGCAGCTTGGGGGCGCAGAGCACTGAAGCTTTCTTT. This encodes CASSLGAQSTEAFF.

The J gene is TRBJ1-5, the V gene TRBV18; 7 nucleotides match TRBD1. From germline, CDR1 is KGHSH and CDR2 LQKENI. The CDR3 is made up of 13 amino acids. Unmatched junction bases numbered 0, after V lost 3 bases and J lost 4 bases. The CDR3, as DNA: TGTGCCAGCTCACCGGACAGGAATCAGCCCCAGCATTTT. Protein product: CASSPDRNQPQHF.